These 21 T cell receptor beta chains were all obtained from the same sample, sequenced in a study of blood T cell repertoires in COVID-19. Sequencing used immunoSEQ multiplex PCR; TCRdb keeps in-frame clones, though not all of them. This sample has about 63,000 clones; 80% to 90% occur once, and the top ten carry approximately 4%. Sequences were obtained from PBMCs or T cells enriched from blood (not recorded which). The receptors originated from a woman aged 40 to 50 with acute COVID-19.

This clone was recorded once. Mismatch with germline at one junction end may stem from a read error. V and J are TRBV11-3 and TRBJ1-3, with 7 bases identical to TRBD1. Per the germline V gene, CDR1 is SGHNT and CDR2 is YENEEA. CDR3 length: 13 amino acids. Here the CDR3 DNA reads TGTGCCAACAGCATAAGACAGGGAGACACCATATATTTT. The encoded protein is CANSIRQGDTIYF.

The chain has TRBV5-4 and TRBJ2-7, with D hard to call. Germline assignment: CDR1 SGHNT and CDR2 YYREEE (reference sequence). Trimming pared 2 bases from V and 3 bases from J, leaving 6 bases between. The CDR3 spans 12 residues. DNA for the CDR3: TGTGCCAGCAGCTTAGACAACTACGAGCAGTACGTC. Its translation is CASSLDNYEQYV.

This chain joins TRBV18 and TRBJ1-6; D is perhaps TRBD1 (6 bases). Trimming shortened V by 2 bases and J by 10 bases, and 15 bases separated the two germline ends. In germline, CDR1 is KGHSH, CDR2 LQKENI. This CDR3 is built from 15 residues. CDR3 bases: TGTGCCAGCTCACCAACAGGGACCTTTTGGTCACCCCTCCACTTT. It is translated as CASSPTGTFWSPLHF. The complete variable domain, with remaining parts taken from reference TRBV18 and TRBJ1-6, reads NAGVMQNPRHLVRRRGQEARLRCSPMKGHSHVYWYRQLPEEGLKFMVYLQKENIIDESGMPKERFSAEFPKEGPSILRIQQVVRGDSAAYFCASSPTGTFWSPLHFGNGTRLTVT.

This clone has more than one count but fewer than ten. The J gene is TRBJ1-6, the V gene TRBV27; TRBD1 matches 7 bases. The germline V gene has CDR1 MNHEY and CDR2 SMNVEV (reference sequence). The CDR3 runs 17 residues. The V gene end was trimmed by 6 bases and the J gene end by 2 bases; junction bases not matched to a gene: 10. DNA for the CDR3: TGTGCCAGCAGCCGCGATACAGGGGACGCCTATAATTCACCCCTCCACTTT. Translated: CASSRDTGDAYNSPLHF.

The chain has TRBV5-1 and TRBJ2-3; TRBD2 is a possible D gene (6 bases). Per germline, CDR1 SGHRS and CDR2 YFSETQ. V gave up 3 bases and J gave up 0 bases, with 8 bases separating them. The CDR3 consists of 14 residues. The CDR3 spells CASSWRVSTDTQYF. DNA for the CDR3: TGCGCCAGCAGCTGGAGGGTTAGCACAGATACGCAGTATTTT.

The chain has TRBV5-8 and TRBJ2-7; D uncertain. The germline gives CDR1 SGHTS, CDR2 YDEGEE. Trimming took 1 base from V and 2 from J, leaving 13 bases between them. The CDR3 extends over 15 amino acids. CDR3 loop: CASSLSDKSAYEQYF. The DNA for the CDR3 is TGTGCCAGCAGCTTGTCCGATAAATCGGCCTACGAGCAGTACTTC.

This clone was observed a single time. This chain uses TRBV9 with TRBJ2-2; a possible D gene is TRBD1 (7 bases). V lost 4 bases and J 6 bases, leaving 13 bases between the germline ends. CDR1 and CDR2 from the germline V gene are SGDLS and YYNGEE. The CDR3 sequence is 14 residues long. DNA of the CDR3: TGTGCCAGCAGCAGCGGCAGGGGGGCCGGGGAGCTGTTTTTT. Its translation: CASSSGRGAGELFF.

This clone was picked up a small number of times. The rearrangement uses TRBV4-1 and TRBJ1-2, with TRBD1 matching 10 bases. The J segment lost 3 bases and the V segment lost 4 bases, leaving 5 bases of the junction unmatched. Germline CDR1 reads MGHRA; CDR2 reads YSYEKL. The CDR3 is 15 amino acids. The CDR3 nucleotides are TGCGCCAGCAGCCTGGGACAGGGGATCGACTATGGCTACACCTTC. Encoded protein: CASSLGQGIDYGYTF.

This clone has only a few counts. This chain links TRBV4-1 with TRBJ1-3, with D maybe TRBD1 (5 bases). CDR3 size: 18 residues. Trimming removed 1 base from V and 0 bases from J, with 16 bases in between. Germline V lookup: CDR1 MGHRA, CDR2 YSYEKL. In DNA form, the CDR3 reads TGCGCCAGCAGCCAAGTAGGGGTACAGGAGCTCTCTGGAAACACCATATATTTT. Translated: CASSQVGVQELSGNTIYF.

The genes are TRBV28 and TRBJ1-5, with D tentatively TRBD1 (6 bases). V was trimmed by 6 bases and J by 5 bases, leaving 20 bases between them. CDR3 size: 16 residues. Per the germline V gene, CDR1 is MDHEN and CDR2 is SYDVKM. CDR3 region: CASSWPAIRGHQPQHF. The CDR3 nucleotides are TGTGCCAGCAGCTGGCCGGCCATCAGGGGACATCAGCCCCAGCATTTT.

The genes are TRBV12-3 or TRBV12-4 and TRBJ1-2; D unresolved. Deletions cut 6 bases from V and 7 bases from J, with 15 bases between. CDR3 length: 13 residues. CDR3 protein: CASRNLELGGYTF. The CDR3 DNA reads TGTGCCAGCAGGAACCTCGAACTCGGTGGCTACACCTTC.

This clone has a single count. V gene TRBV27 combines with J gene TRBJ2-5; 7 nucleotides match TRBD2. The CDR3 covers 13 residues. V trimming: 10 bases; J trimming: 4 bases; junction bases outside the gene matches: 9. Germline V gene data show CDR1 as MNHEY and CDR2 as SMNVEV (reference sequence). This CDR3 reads CATVGRDRETQYF. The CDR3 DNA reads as TGTGCCACCGTAGGGAGGGACCGAGAGACCCAGTACTTC.

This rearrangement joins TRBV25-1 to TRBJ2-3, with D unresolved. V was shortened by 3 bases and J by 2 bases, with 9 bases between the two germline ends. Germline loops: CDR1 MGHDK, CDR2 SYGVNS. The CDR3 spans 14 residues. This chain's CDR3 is CASSETFTTDTQYF. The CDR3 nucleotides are TGTGCCAGCAGTGAGACTTTTACCACAGATACGCAGTATTTT.

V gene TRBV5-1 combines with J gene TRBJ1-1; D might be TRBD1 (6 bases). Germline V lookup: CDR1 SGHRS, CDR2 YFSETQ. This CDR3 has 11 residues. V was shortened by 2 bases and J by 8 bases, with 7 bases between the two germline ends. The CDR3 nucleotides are TGCGCCAGCAGCTTAGGACAGGAAGCTTTCTTT. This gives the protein CASSLGQEAFF.

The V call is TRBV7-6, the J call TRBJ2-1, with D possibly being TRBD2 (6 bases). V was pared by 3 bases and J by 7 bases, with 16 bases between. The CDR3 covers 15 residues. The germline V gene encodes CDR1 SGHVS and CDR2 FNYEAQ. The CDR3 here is CASSFSVRAGNEQFF. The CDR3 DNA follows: TGTGCCAGCAGCTTCTCAGTCAGGGCGGGAAATGAGCAGTTCTTC.

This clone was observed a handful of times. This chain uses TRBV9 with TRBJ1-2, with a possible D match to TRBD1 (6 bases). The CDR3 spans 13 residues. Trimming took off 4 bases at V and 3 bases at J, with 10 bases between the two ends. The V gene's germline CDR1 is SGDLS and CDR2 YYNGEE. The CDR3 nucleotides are TGTGCCAGCAGCAAACAGGGTGACTATGGCTACACCTTC. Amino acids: CASSKQGDYGYTF. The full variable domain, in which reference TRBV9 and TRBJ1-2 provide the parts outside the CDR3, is DSGVTQTPKHLITATGQRVTLRCSPRSGDLSVYWYQQSLDQGLQFLIQYYNGEERAKGNILERFSAQQFPDLHSELNLSSLELGDSALYFCASSKQGDYGYTFGSGTRLTVV.

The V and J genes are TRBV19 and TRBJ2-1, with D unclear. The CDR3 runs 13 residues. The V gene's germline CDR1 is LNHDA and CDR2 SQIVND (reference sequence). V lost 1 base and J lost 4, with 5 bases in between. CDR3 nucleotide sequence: TGTGCCAGTAGTATAGTAGTTTACAATGAGCAGTTCTTC. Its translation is CASSIVVYNEQFF.

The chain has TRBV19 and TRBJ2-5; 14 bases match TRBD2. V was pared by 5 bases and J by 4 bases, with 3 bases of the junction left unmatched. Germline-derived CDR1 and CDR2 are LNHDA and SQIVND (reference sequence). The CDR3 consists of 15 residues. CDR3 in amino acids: CASSGGLAGVETQYF. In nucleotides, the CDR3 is TGTGCCAGTAGTGGGGGACTAGCGGGAGTAGAGACCCAGTACTTC.

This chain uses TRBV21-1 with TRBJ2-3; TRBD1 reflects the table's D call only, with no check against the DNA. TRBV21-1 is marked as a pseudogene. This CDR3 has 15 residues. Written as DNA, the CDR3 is TGTGCCAGCAGCATTGTCGACAGTAACACAGATACGCAGTATTTT. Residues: CASSIVDSNTDTQYF.

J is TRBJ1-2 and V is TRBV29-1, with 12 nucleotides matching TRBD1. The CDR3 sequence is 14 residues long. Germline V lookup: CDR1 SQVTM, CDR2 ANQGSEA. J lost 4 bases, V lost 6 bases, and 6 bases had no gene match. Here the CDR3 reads CSVTGTGGSYGYTF. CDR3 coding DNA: TGCAGCGTGACAGGGACAGGGGGCAGCTATGGCTACACCTTC. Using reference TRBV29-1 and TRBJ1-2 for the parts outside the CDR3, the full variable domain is SAVISQKPSRDICQRGTSLTIQCQVDSQVTMMFWYRQQPGQSLTLIATANQGSEATYESGFVIDKFPISRPNLTFSTLTVSNMSPEDSSIYLCSVTGTGGSYGYTFGSGTRLTVV.

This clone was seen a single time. CDR3 coding DNA: TGTGCCAGCAGCTTACGGACAGGGGGGGTGAACACTGAAGCTTTCTTT. Its translation is CASSLRTGGVNTEAFF. The V call is TRBV11-2, the J call TRBJ1-1, with 10 bases lining up with TRBD1. V lost 2 bases to trimming and J lost 0 bases; unmatched junction nucleotides: 3. Germline CDR1 reads SGHAT; CDR2 reads FQNNGV. The CDR3 loop spans 16 amino acids.